This TCR beta chain is from a study of response to subunit inactivated influenza vaccine. TCRdb recomputed calls from the RT-PCR reads with MiXCR, one row per CDR3 protein. Of just under 250,000 distinct CDR3 sequences in the sample, 10% to 15% were seen once. This TCR was recovered from a man in his fifties who received an inactivated influenza vaccine. Sequencing was performed on non-naive T cells sorted from PBMCs, taken 14 days before vaccination.

Written as DNA, the CDR3 is TGTGCCAGCAGTCCCACAATCCACGAGCAGTACTTC. This codes for CASSPTIHEQYF. The chain employs TRBV6-6 and TRBJ2-7; no definite D call. The CDR3 runs 12 residues. Trimming removed 5 bases at V and 5 bases at J, with 10 bases between. Germline V gene lookup returns CDR1 MNHNY and CDR2 SVGAGI (reference sequence).